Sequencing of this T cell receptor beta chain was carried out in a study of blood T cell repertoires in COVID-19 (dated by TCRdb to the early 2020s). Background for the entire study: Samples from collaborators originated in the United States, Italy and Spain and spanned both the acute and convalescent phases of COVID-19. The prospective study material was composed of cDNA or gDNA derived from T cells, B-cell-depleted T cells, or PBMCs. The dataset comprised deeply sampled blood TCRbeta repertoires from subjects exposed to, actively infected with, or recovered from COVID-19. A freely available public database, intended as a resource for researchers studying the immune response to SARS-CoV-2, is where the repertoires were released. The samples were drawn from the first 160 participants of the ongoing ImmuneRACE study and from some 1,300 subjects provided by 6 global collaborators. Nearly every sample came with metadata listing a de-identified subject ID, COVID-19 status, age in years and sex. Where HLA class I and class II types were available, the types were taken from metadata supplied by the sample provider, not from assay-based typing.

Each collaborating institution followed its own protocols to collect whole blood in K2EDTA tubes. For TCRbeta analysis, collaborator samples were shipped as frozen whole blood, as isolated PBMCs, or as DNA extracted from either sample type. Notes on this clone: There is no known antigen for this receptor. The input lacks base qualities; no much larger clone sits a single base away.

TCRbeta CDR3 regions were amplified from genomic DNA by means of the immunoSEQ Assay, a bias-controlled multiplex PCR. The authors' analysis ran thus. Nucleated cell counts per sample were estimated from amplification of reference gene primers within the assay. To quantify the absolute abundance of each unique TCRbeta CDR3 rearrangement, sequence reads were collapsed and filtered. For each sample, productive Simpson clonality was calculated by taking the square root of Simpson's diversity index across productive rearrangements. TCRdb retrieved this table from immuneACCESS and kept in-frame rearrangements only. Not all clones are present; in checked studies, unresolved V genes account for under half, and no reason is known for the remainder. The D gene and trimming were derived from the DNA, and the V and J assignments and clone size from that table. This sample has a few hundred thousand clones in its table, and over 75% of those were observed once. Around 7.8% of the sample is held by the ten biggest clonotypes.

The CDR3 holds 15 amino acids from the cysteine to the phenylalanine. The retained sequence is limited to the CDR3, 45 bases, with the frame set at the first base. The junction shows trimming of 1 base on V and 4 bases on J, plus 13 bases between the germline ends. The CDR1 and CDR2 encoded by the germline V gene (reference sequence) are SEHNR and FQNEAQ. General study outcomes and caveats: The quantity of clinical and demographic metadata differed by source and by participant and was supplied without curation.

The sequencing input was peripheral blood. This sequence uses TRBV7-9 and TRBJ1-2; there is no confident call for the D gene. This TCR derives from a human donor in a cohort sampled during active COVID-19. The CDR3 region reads CASSLEARELYGYTF. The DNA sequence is TGTGCCAGCAGCTTAGAGGCGCGGGAGCTCTATGGCTACACCTTC.